These 2 T cell receptor beta chains were all obtained from the same sample, sequenced in a study of blood T cell repertoires in COVID-19. Some clones are missing from TCRdb's copy, which holds only in-frame ones; the method was immunoSEQ multiplex PCR. The sample includes around 200,000 clones, 87% seen only once; the top ten take around 10%. The sequencing sample was made of PBMCs or T cells enriched from blood (not recorded which). The source is a man aged 18 to 30 with acute COVID-19.

The V gene is TRBV25-1, the J gene TRBJ2-2; 8 bases agree with TRBD1. Unmatched junction bases numbered 6, after V lost 2 bases and J lost 1 base. CDR3 length equals 17 residues. CDR1 MGHDK and CDR2 SYGVNS come from the germline V gene. This CDR3 is CASSETPTGVNTGELFF. CDR3 coding DNA: TGTGCCAGCAGTGAAACCCCGACAGGGGTGAACACCGGGGAGCTGTTTTTT.

V and J are TRBV19 and TRBJ2-5; D gene ambiguous. V was shortened by 5 bases and J by 2 bases, with 9 bases between the two germline ends. Germline CDR1 reads LNHDA; CDR2 reads SQIVND (reference sequence). The CDR3 spans 13 residues. The CDR3 is CASSHSEQETQYF. CDR3 coding DNA: TGTGCCAGTAGTCATTCAGAACAAGAGACCCAGTACTTC.